A selection of T cell receptor beta chains follows, all from one sample in a study of blood T cell repertoires in COVID-19. Sequencing was performed with immunoSEQ multiplex PCR; in TCRdb, only in-frame clones are kept and a portion is missing. The data contain around 100,000 clones, about 87% of them singletons. The sequenced material came from peripheral blood. The receptors were sampled from a human donor in a cohort sampled during active COVID-19. CDR3s include the opening cysteine and the closing phenylalanine or tryptophan. D genes are given only for firm matches. Clone sizes are given selectively: once, few, many, or a class where the clone is expanded.

CDR3 protein	CDR3 DNA	D gene	V gene	J gene	clone size
CASSLEQGYGYTF	TGTGCCAGCAGCTTAGAACAGGGGTATGGCTACACCTTC	TRBD1	TRBV5-4	TRBJ1-2	many
CASSLGLDREQYF	TGTGCCAGCAGTTTGGGACTAGATCGCGAGCAGTACTTC	TRBD2	TRBV12-3/TRBV12-4	TRBJ2-7	.
CASSPYGGAYTDTQYF	TGTGCCAGCAGCCCCTATGGGGGGGCCTACACAGATACGCAGTATTTT	.	TRBV11-2	TRBJ2-3	once
CSVEGGSEYGYTF	TGCAGCGTCGAAGGGGGCTCCGAGTATGGCTACACCTTC	TRBD1	TRBV29-1	TRBJ1-2	.
CAWRSDSNQPQHF	TGTGCCTGGAGGAGTGATAGCAATCAGCCCCAGCATTTT	.	TRBV30	TRBJ1-5	.
CASSLGAGRQPQHF	TGTGCCAGCAGCTTAGGGGCAGGGAGGCAGCCCCAGCATTTT	.	TRBV7-2	TRBJ1-5	.
CASTGGLSIEQFF	TGTGCCAGCACCGGGGGATTATCTATTGAGCAGTTCTTC	.	TRBV6-5	TRBJ2-1	.
CASSLGGASGETQYF	TGTGCCAGCAGCCTAGGCGGGGCTAGCGGAGAGACCCAGTACTTC	TRBD2	TRBV7-9	TRBJ2-5	.
CAYSTSREQYF	TGTGCCTACTCGACTAGCCGCGAGCAGTACTTC	TRBD2	TRBV30	TRBJ2-7	.
CASSGLAGGGLTDTQYF	TGCGCCAGCTCAGGTCTAGCGGGAGGGGGCCTCACAGATACGCAGTATTTT	TRBD2	TRBV5-1	TRBJ2-3	.
CASQTSGGYNEQFF	TGCGCCAGCCAGACTAGCGGGGGGTACAATGAGCAGTTCTTC	TRBD2	TRBV5-1	TRBJ2-1	.
CASSPHHGPQHF	TGTGCCAGCAGTCCCCACCACGGGCCCCAGCATTTT	.	TRBV12-3/TRBV12-4	TRBJ1-5	.
CASSQETAGDGTQYF	TGCGCCAGCAGCCAAGAAACAGCGGGGGATGGGACCCAGTACTTC	TRBD2	TRBV4-1	TRBJ2-5	.
CASSPTVAPGGSPLHF	TGTGCCAGCAGCCCAACGGTGGCACCGGGAGGTTCACCCCTCCACTTT	.	TRBV21-1	TRBJ1-6	.
CASSQGTSGNEQFF	TGTGCCAGCAGCCAAGGGACTAGCGGGAATGAGCAGTTCTTC	TRBD2	TRBV3-1/TRBV3-2	TRBJ2-1	.
CASSLEGEYNEQFF	TGTGCCAGCAGTTTGGAGGGAGAATACAATGAGCAGTTCTTC	.	TRBV6-5	TRBJ2-1	.
CSASVPLGANTEAFF	TGCAGTGCTAGTGTGCCCCTAGGGGCGAACACTGAAGCTTTCTTT	.	TRBV20-1	TRBJ1-1	.
CASSLATTYEQYF	TGTGCCAGCAGCTTAGCTACCACCTACGAGCAGTACTTC	.	TRBV5-5	TRBJ2-7	.
CASSQESPPGELFF	TGTGCCAGCAGCCAAGAGAGTCCCCCCGGGGAGCTGTTTTTT	.	TRBV3-1/TRBV3-2	TRBJ2-2	.
CASSFQGAPEQYF	TGTGCCAGCAGTTTTCAGGGGGCGCCCGAGCAGTACTTC	TRBD1	TRBV28	TRBJ2-7	.
CAWSAGGFLFF	TGTGCCTGGAGTGCGGGGGGGTTCCTTTTCTTC	TRBD2	TRBV30	TRBJ2-4	.
CASSQDRILSGNTIYF	TGTGCCAGCAGTCAGGACAGGATTCTCTCTGGAAACACCATATATTTT	TRBD1	TRBV28	TRBJ1-3	.
CASRLRTGGNEQYF	TGTGCCAGCAGGCTACGTACAGGGGGCAACGAGCAGTACTTC	TRBD1	TRBV28	TRBJ2-7	.
CASSLSTSGAQETQYF	TGTGCCAGCAGCTTGAGTACTAGCGGGGCCCAAGAGACCCAGTACTTC	TRBD2	TRBV5-4	TRBJ2-5	.
CASSVGTSSYNEQFF	TGTGCCAGCAGCGTAGGGACTAGCAGTTACAATGAGCAGTTCTTC	TRBD2	TRBV9	TRBJ2-1	.